Sequencing of this T cell receptor beta chain was carried out in a study of T cell repertoires in cytomegalovirus infection (dated by TCRdb to about 2019). Turning to the overall study: Peptide stimulations targeted recently identified HLA-C-restricted CMV epitopes, whose presentation resists viral immunomodulation, together with well-studied HLA-B-restricted epitopes. Donor HLA type was relevant to the analysis, as public TCR beta signatures indicated carriage of CMV infection together with the matching HLA type.

After removal of 5 bases from V and 5 bases from J, the junction retains 8 bases not matched to a gene. Inclusive of the bounding cysteine and phenylalanine, the CDR3 is 15 residues long. CDR3 DNA is the only sequence kept; it has 45 bases, read in frame from the first base. The germline V gene provides CDR1 MNHEY and CDR2 SVGAGI. This sample was sequenced with an Illumina HiSeq 1500. TCRdb cleaned the public reads at Q25 with fastp, built clones with MiXCR and kept in-frame beta chains. For every CDR3 protein sequence, its rows merge into one entry that carries the most common genes and DNA. The sample has around 800,000 distinct CDR3 sequences on record, 30% to 35% of them singletons. The ten largest account for under 15% of the sample. In the paper's terms, the treatment or condition label means: in vitro stimulation with specific CMV peptide epitopes to enrich CMV-specific T cells. Regarding this clonotype: Its antigen is currently not known. No base quality information exists; no much larger clone differs at one position.

General conclusions and limits of the study: In both this cohort and an independent cohort of under 450 donors, the cumulative frequency of public TCR beta family members distinguished carriers of CMV infection plus the relevant HLA type. In the ex vivo response, HLA-C-restricted CMV-specific TCR beta clonotypes were dominant, and in two of eight donors the single most frequent clonotype came from this HLA-C-restricted group.

This specimen was cultured CD8+ T cells from PBMCs, taken from culture after CMV antigen stimulation. This chain is built from TRBV6-5 and TRBJ2-5, with 10 middle bases fitting TRBD2. This TCR was recovered from a human donor in good health (CMV status not recorded). Some clones in this sample may be carry-over from other donors' samples. The nucleotide sequence reads TGTGCCAGCAGTGAGCGGGGGGGCATTCGGGAGACCCAGTACTTC. This encodes CASSERGGIRETQYF.